The clone carrying this T cell receptor beta chain was seen repeatedly, ten times or more. The data were taken from a study of regulatory T cells in long-lasting Graves disease. This CDR3 has 14 residues. Looked up from germline, CDR1 is MDHEN and CDR2 is SYDVKM. J was trimmed by 7 bases and V by 5 bases; bases with no gene match: 8. Arm-PCR with iRepertoire HTBI primers amplified the CDR3 regions for these TCR beta libraries. MiXCR, run by TCRdb on the multiplex PCR reads, gives a single entry per CDR3 protein. The sample includes 420,000 or so distinct CDR3 sequences, around 20% of them seen just once. The sample's time point: persistent/refractory GD, antithyroid drugs over 5 years with positive TRAb. The authors made the TCR library using RNA they extracted from PBMCs.

The V gene is TRBV28, the J gene TRBJ1-5, with 7 bases matching TRBD1. This TCR was recovered from a female donor with Graves disease. This sample comprised peripheral blood mononuclear cells (PBMCs), obtained when the disease was refractory, from a patient treated with antithyroid drugs. This CDR3 reads CASSRGTARQPQHF. In DNA form, the CDR3 reads TGTGCCAGCAGTCGCGGGACAGCGCGACAGCCCCAGCATTTT. The variable domain in full, completed from reference TRBV28 and TRBJ1-5, reads DVKVTQSSRYLVKRTGEKVFLECVQDMDHENMFWYRQDPGLGLRLIYFSYDVKMKEKGDIPEGYSVSREKKERFSLILESASTNQTSMYLCASSRGTARQPQHFGDGTRLSIL.